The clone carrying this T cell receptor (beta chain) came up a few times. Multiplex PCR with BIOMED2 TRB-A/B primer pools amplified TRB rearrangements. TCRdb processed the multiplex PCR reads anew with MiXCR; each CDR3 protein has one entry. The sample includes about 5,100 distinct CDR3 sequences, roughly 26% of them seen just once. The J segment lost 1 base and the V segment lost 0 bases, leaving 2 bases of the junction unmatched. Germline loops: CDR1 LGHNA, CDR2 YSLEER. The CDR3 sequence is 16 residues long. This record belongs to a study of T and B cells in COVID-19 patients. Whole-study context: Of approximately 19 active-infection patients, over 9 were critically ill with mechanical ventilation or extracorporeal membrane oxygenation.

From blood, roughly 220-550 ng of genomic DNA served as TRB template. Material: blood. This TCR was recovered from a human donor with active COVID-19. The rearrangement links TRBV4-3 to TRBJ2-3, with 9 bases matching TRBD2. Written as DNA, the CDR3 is TGCGCCAGCAGCCAAGAACTAGCGGGTCGCACAGATACGCAGTATTTT. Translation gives CASSQELAGRTDTQYF.